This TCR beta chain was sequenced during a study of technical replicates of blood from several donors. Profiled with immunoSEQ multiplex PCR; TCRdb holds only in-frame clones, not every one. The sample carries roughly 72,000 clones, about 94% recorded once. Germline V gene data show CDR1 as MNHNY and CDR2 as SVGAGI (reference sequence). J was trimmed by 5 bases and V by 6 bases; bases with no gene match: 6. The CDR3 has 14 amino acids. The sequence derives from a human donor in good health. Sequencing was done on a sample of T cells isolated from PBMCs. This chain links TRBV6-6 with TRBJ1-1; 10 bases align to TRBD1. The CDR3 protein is CASRRQGAETEAFF. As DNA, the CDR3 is TGTGCCAGCAGGAGACAGGGGGCTGAAACTGAAGCTTTCTTT.